This TCR beta chain was identified during a study of CD8 T cells in ankylosing spondylitis. For this clonotype: What it binds is unknown.

Making the TCR beta libraries involved quantitative 5'-RACE with molecular barcodes. TCRdb itself ran the 5' RACE reads through MiXCR, one entry per CDR3 protein. This sample has 250,000 to 400,000 distinct CDR3 sequences, with around a tenth found just once. Whole-study findings and limits: Significant enrichment of disease-linked clones was reported in matched ankylosing spondylitis synovial fluid. Clones that were linked to disease were CD8+ and were relatively rare in peripheral blood.

This clonotype was sampled from a female donor with ankylosing spondylitis or in good health (not recorded which). Sequenced input: blood, either unsorted or a sorted T cell fraction (not recorded which).

The CDR3 protein is CSASDRGRESGNTIYF. In DNA form, the CDR3 reads TGCAGTGCCTCGGACAGGGGGCGAGAGTCTGGAAACACCATATATTTT. This sequence joins TRBV20-1 and TRBJ1-3, with 11 bases that match TRBD1. Germline CDR1 DFQATT, CDR2 SNEGSKA (reference sequence). The V gene end was trimmed by 6 bases and the J gene end by 1 base; junction bases not matched to a gene: 8. The length of the CDR3 is 16 residues.